A selection of T cell receptor beta chains follows, all from one sample in a study of shared clonotypes between healthy human individuals. Only in-frame clones appear in the TCRdb table, and some are missing; sequencing was by immunoSEQ multiplex PCR. The sample contains 1.5 million to 2.5 million clones, about 95% of which appear only once. Material for sequencing was naive CD8+ T cells sorted from blood. These receptors all come from a young man in good health. Both conserved end residues are part of each CDR3. Fields, in order: J gene, D gene, clone size, V gene, CDR3 protein, CDR3 DNA. D genes are given only for firm matches. Not all rows give a size; the values are once, few, many and, for expanded clones, a class.

>TRBJ2-2|NA|NA|TRBV9
CASSPGRVETGELFF
TGTGCCAGCAGCCCGGGCAGGGTTGAAACCGGGGAGCTGTTTTTT
>TRBJ2-7|NA|NA|TRBV5-4
CASSLARSEQYF
TGTGCCAGCAGCTTGGCTAGATCCGAGCAGTACTTC
>TRBJ2-7|TRBD1|NA|TRBV7-9
CASSLADREFEQYF
TGTGCCAGCAGCTTAGCGGACAGGGAGTTCGAGCAGTACTTC
>TRBJ2-7|TRBD1|NA|TRBV7-2
CASSEDRVDHEQYF
TGTGCCAGCAGCGAAGACAGGGTCGACCACGAGCAGTACTTC
>TRBJ2-5|NA|NA|TRBV7-2
CASSLMRGETQYF
TGTGCCAGCAGCTTAATGCGTGGAGAGACCCAGTACTTC
>TRBJ2-1|NA|NA|TRBV5-1
CASSLMGGEQFF
TGCGCCAGCAGCCTCATGGGGGGTGAGCAGTTCTTC
>TRBJ2-2|NA|few|TRBV9
CASSVDYTGELFF
TGTGCCAGCAGCGTAGACTACACCGGGGAGCTGTTTTTT
>TRBJ1-5|NA|NA|TRBV6-1
CASSGQSYQPQHF
TGTGCCAGCAGTGGACAAAGTTATCAGCCCCAGCATTTT
>TRBJ1-1|NA|NA|TRBV20-1
CSAQKVTEAFF
TGCAGTGCTCAAAAGGTCACTGAAGCTTTCTTT
>TRBJ1-4|TRBD1|NA|TRBV7-9
CASSPRSGQGYEKLFF
TGTGCCAGCAGCCCACGGTCGGGACAGGGTTACGAAAAACTGTTTTTT
>TRBJ1-1|NA|NA|TRBV28
CASSLLGENTEAFF
TGTGCCAGCAGCCTCTTGGGGGAGAACACTGAAGCTTTCTTT
>TRBJ2-7|TRBD2|NA|TRBV7-2
CASSWRTSGSEQYF
TGTGCCAGCAGTTGGAGGACTAGCGGGAGCGAGCAGTACTTC
>TRBJ2-7|NA|NA|TRBV2
CASGGTGKGSYEQYF
TGTGCCAGCGGGGGAACAGGCAAGGGCTCCTACGAGCAGTACTTC
>TRBJ2-7|TRBD1|NA|TRBV7-8
CASSGGQGLYEQYF
TGTGCCAGCAGCGGTGGACAGGGACTCTACGAGCAGTACTTC
>TRBJ1-4|NA|NA|TRBV7-2
CASSPELRLNEKLFF
TGTGCCAGCAGCCCCGAATTAAGATTAAATGAAAAACTGTTTTTT
>TRBJ1-5|NA|once|TRBV4-2
CASSASGGGQPQHF
TGTGCCAGCAGCGCCTCGGGGGGGGGACAACCCCAGCATTTT
>TRBJ1-1|TRBD1|NA|TRBV4-1
CASSTLRQGGTEAFF
TGCGCCAGCAGCACCCTAAGACAGGGGGGAACTGAAGCTTTCTTT
>TRBJ2-1|TRBD1|NA|TRBV28
CASRSGQAYNEQFF
TGTGCCAGCAGATCCGGACAGGCTTACAATGAGCAGTTCTTC
>TRBJ2-7|TRBD2|NA|TRBV7-9
CASSPSGRPEQYF
TGTGCCAGCAGTCCAAGCGGGAGGCCCGAGCAGTACTTC
>TRBJ2-1|TRBD2|NA|TRBV9
CASSVGDYSYNEQFF
TGTGCCAGCAGCGTAGGGGACTACTCCTACAATGAGCAGTTCTTC